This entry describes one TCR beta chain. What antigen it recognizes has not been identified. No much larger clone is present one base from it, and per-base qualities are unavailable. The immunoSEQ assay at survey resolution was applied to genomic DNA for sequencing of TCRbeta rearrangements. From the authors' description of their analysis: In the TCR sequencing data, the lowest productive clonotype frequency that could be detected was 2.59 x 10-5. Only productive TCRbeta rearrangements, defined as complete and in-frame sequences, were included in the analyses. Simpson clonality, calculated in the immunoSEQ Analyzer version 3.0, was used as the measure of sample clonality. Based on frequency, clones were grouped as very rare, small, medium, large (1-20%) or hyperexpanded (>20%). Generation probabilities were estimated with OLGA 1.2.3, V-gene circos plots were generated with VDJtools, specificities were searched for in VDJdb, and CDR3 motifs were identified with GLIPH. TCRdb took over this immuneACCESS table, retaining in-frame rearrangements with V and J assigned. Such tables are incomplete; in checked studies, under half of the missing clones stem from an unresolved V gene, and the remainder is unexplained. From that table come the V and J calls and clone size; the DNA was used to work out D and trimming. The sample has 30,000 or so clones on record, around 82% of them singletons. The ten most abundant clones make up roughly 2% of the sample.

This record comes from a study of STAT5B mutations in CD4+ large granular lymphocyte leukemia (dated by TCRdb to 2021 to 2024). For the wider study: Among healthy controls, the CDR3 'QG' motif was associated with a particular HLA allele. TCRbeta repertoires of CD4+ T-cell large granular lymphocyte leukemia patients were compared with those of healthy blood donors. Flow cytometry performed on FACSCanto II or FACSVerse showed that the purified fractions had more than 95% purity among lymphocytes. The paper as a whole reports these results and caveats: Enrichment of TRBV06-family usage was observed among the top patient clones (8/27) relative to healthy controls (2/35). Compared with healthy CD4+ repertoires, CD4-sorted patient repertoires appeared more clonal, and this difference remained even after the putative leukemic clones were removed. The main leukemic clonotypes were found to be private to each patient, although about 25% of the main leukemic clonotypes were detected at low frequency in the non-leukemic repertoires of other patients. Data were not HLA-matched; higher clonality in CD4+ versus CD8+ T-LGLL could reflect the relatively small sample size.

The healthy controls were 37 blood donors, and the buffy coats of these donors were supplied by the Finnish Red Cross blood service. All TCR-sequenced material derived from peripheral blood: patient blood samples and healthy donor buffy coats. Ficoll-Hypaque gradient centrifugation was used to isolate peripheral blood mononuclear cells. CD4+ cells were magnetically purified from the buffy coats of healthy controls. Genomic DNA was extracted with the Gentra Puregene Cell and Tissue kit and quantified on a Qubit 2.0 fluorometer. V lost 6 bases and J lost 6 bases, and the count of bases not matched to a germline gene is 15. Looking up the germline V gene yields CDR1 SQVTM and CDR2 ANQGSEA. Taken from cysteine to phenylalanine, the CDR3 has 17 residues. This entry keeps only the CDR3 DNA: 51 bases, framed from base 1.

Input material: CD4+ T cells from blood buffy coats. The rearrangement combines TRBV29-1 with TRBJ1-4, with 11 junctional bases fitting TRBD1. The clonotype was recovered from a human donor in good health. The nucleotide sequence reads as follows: TGCAGCGTCCTAGGGGGACAGGGGGGTTTTTTTGATGAAAAACTGTTTTTT. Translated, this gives CSVLGGQGGFFDEKLFF.